The 14 T cell receptor beta chains below come from one sample, sequenced in a study of cytomegalovirus exposure and HLA in healthy donors. The PCR had 60 Vbeta and 13 Jbeta primers. Method: immunoSEQ multiplex PCR; TCRdb's copy keeps in-frame clones and lacks some. The sample includes some 71,000 clones, approximately 81% of them seen just once. The sample comprised PBMCs. The receptors were sampled from a woman in her twenties or thirties in good health and CMV-seropositive.

The genes are TRBV28 and TRBJ1-4; D is unclear. Between the trimmed V and J ends, which lost 7 bases and 1 base, there was a span of 10 bases. This CDR3 has 14 residues. Germline V lookup: CDR1 MDHEN, CDR2 SYDVKM. CDR3 sequence reads: CASNRGGTNEKLFF. CDR3 nucleotides: TGTGCCAGCAATCGAGGCGGAACTAATGAAAAACTGTTTTTT.

This clone was observed a single time. The identical CDR3 is also encoded by other nucleotide sequences in the sample. V and J are TRBV20-1 and TRBJ1-1, with D unclear. Trimming removed 3 bases from V and 2 bases from J, with 4 bases in between. This CDR3 contains 11 residues. From germline, CDR1 is DFQATT and CDR2 SNEGSKA (reference sequence). The chain's CDR3 is CSASQNTEAFF. In DNA form, the CDR3 reads TGCAGTGCTAGTCAAAACACTGAAGCTTTCTTT.

The chain employs TRBV30 and TRBJ1-2; 9 bases match TRBD1. Germline trimming cut 5 bases from V and 4 bases from J; bases unmatched to any gene: 11. There are 15 residues in the CDR3. The germline gives CDR1 GTSNPN, CDR2 SVGIG (reference sequence). The chain's CDR3 is CAWWGMGTGSYGYTF. For the CDR3, the DNA is TGTGCCTGGTGGGGAATGGGGACAGGGTCCTATGGCTACACCTTC. Drawing the rest from reference TRBV30 and TRBJ1-2, the complete variable domain is SQTIHQWPATLVQPVGSPLSLECTVEGTSNPNLYWYRQAAGRGLQLLFYSVGIGQISSEVPQNLSASRPQDRQFILSSKKLLLSDSGFYLCAWWGMGTGSYGYTFGSGTRLTVV.

The V gene is TRBV7-2, the J gene TRBJ2-7, with 14 bases matching TRBD2. This CDR3 contains 18 residues. Germline V gene lookup returns CDR1 SGHTA and CDR2 FQGNSA. The trim removed 5 bases at V and 7 bases at J, leaving 16 bases unmatched. Here the CDR3 reads CASSLGLAGVGPTGEQYF. The CDR3 nucleotides are TGTGCCAGCAGCCTGGGACTAGCGGGAGTAGGTCCGACGGGTGAGCAGTACTTC.

The chain combines TRBV29-1 with TRBJ1-4; a weak D match, TRBD1 (6 bases). The V end lost 1 base, the J end lost 6 bases, and 12 bases lay between the germline ends. Germline CDR1 reads SQVTM; CDR2 reads ANQGSEA. This CDR3 comprises 14 residues. The CDR3 bases are TGCAGCGTTGAAGTTATAGGGGGATATGAAAAACTGTTTTTT. Translated, it gives CSVEVIGGYEKLFF.

This clone was seen a few times. The chain joins TRBV5-6 to TRBJ2-7; 9 bases align to TRBD1. J lost 6 bases, V lost 4 bases, and 8 bases had no gene match. The CDR3 totals 14 residues. CDR1 is SGHDT, CDR2 YYEEEE, per germline. CDR3 protein: CASSLRTGAGEQYF. The CDR3 DNA follows: TGTGCCAGCAGCCTCAGGACAGGGGCGGGCGAGCAGTACTTC.

This rearrangement joins TRBV18 to TRBJ1-1; D unresolved. This CDR3 has 16 amino acids. CDR1 KGHSH and CDR2 LQKENI come from the germline V gene. Trimming removed 2 bases from V and 1 base from J, with 14 bases in between. CDR3 sequence reads: CASSPVSGIENTEAFF. The CDR3 coding sequence is TGTGCCAGCTCACCAGTTTCGGGGATTGAGAACACTGAAGCTTTCTTT.

This chain connects TRBV2 to TRBJ2-7, with TRBD1 matching over 9 bases. V dropped 4 bases and J dropped 9; count of bases not matched to a gene: 13. The CDR3 spans 15 residues. Germline V lookup: CDR1 SNHLY, CDR2 FYNNEI. CDR3 in amino acids: CASSGIGTGIVRQYF. The DNA for the CDR3 is TGTGCCAGCAGTGGTATAGGGACAGGGATAGTGAGGCAGTACTTC.

This sequence joins TRBV6-5 and TRBJ1-1; D is ambiguous. The germline V gene has CDR1 MNHEY and CDR2 SVGAGI. CDR3 length: 13 amino acids. Trimming cost V 7 bases and J 6 bases, with 15 bases left between them. CDR3 coding DNA: TGTGCCAGCACCCCCCGCCGAGGAGCTGAAGCTTTCTTT. It codes for CASTPRRGAEAFF.

DNA for the CDR3: TGTGCCAGCAACACGGGAAATCAGCCCCAGCATTTT. Amino acids: CASNTGNQPQHF. The chain couples TRBV2 to TRBJ1-5; D is unclear. CDR3 length: 12 amino acids. The germline gives CDR1 SNHLY, CDR2 FYNNEI. Trimming shortened V by 7 bases and J by 4 bases, and 8 bases separated the two germline ends.

DNA of the CDR3: TGTGCCAGCGTCAAGAGGGGCAATCAGCCCCAGCATTTT. Its translation is CASVKRGNQPQHF. The V gene is TRBV28, the J gene TRBJ1-5; D remains unclear. CDR3 length: 13 residues. V gave up 8 bases and J gave up 2 bases, with 10 bases separating them. CDR1 MDHEN and CDR2 SYDVKM come from the germline V gene.

V gene TRBV5-1 combines with J gene TRBJ2-6; 8 bases are a match to TRBD1. Germline V gene data show CDR1 as SGHRS and CDR2 as YFSETQ. CDR3 size: 18 residues. The V segment lost 2 bases and the J segment 0 bases; nucleotides outside the gene matches: 7. As DNA, the CDR3 is TGCGCCAGCAGCTTCTTTGGGACAGGAAACTCTGGGGCCAACGTCCTGACTTTC. This translates into CASSFFGTGNSGANVLTF. Complete variable domain (other parts from reference TRBV5-1 and TRBJ2-6): KAGVTQTPRYLIKTRGQQVTLSCSPISGHRSVSWYQQTPGQGLQFLFEYFSETQRNKGNFPGRFSGRQFSNSRSEMNVSTLELGDSALYLCASSFFGTGNSGANVLTFGAGSRLTVL.

V is TRBV25-1 and J is TRBJ2-3, with D maybe TRBD2 (5 bases). Looked up from germline, CDR1 is MGHDK and CDR2 is SYGVNS. V was shortened by 7 bases and J by 5 bases, with 19 bases between the two germline ends. The CDR3 spans 15 residues. CDR3 protein: CASTVEWESRDTQYF. The CDR3 DNA reads as TGTGCCAGCACGGTGGAGTGGGAGTCTCGAGATACGCAGTATTTT.

CDR3 protein: CASRYGQIDNSYEQYF. The CDR3 coding sequence is TGTGCCAGCAGGTACGGACAAATCGACAACTCCTACGAGCAGTACTTC. This sequence joins TRBV28 and TRBJ2-7, with D tentatively TRBD1 (5 bases). Trimming removed 6 bases at V and 0 bases at J, with 18 bases between. The CDR3 loop spans 16 amino acids. CDR1 is MDHEN, CDR2 SYDVKM, per germline.